This T cell receptor (beta chain) comes out of a study of T cell responses to AZD1222 COVID-19 vaccine. Overall study results and limits: Targeting of unmutated variant regions was reportedly seen in nearly half of spike-specific TCRs. In all cases, repertoires were sampled only after the peak T cell response.

In germline, CDR1 is SGHTA, CDR2 FQGNSA. Trimming took 4 bases from V and 0 from J, leaving 7 bases between them. The length of the CDR3 is 13 residues. This clone was picked up a small number of times. Its target is unknown. The assay was immunoSEQ multiplex PCR, and TCRdb's table has in-frame clones only and misses some. Of 65,000 to 85,000 clones in the sample, about four fifths are singletons; the top ten hold roughly 13%. The sequenced sample was peripheral blood, obtained 28 days after the second AZD1222 dose. The chain links TRBV7-2 to TRBJ2-7; D unclear. This receptor was taken from an adult who received the AZD1222 COVID-19 vaccine. CDR3 sequence (DNA): TGTGCCAGCAGCTCCAGACCCTCCTACGAGCAGTACTTC. Its protein product is CASSSRPSYEQYF.